The next 14 T cell receptor beta chains were all read from a single sample in a study of blood T cell repertoires in COVID-19. Clones were sequenced by immunoSEQ multiplex PCR, and TCRdb holds only the in-frame ones, with some missing. The sample lists 140,000 or so clones, about 84% occurring once. Sequencing used peripheral blood. The receptors shown here come from a woman aged 45-65 years with acute or convalescent COVID-19.

This chain uses TRBV14 with TRBJ2-3; the D gene is possibly TRBD2 (6 bases). The CDR3 has 13 amino acids. V gave up 5 bases and J gave up 9 bases, with 15 bases separating them. Germline V gene data show CDR1 as SGHDN and CDR2 as FVKESK. The CDR3 loop is CASSYTGTPTQYF. CDR3 nucleotides: TGTGCCAGCAGCTATACCGGGACTCCGACGCAGTATTTT. The entire variable domain, with the rest obtained from reference TRBV14 and TRBJ2-3, is as follows: EAGVTQFPSHSVIEKGQTVTLRCDPISGHDNLYWYRRVMGKEIKFLLHFVKESKQDESGMPNNRFLAERTGGTYSTLKVQPAELEDSGVYFCASSYTGTPTQYFGPGTRLTVL.

This clone was counted ten times or more. This sample includes further DNA sequences coding for the same CDR3. The chain recombines TRBV28 with TRBJ1-4; 10 nucleotides agree with TRBD1. The junction had 6 bases not matched to a gene; V was cut back by 6 bases and J by 8 bases. The CDR3 is 14 residues long. CDR1 is MDHEN and CDR2 is SYDVKM in the germline V gene. This CDR3 is CASSRGQGREKLFF. CDR3 in DNA: TGTGCCAGCAGCCGGGGACAGGGGAGGGAAAAACTGTTTTTT. The whole variable domain, filled in from reference TRBV28 and TRBJ1-4, reads DVKVTQSSRYLVKRTGEKVFLECVQDMDHENMFWYRQDPGLGLRLIYFSYDVKMKEKGDIPEGYSVSREKKERFSLILESASTNQTSMYLCASSRGQGREKLFFGSGTQLSVL.

CDR3 in DNA: TGTGCCAGCAGCCCCTGGTCGAGAGACAGTGGAAACACCATATATTTT. Its protein product is CASSPWSRDSGNTIYF. The chain carries TRBV3-1 (or the pseudogene TRBV3-2) and TRBJ1-3; tentative D call: TRBD1 (5 bases). The V gene's germline CDR1 is LGHDT and CDR2 YNNKEL (reference sequence). The CDR3 covers 16 residues. V lost 4 bases and J 3 bases, leaving 16 bases between the germline ends.

The rearrangement links TRBV19 to TRBJ1-1, with D maybe TRBD1 (6 bases). V shed 3 bases and J shed 2 bases, with 13 bases lying between them. CDR1 and CDR2 from the germline V gene are LNHDA and SQIVND (reference sequence). The CDR3 runs 15 residues. The CDR3 is CASSIQGLINTEAFF. The CDR3 DNA reads as TGTGCCAGTAGTATCCAGGGGTTGATTAACACTGAAGCTTTCTTT.

The chain combines TRBV27 with TRBJ1-1, with 9 positions matching TRBD1. V lost 5 bases, J lost 6 bases, and 7 bases stayed unmatched. The CDR3 loop spans 14 amino acids. Germline CDR1 and CDR2: MNHEY and SMNVEV (reference sequence). CDR3 amino acids: CASSDRGAGSEAFF. CDR3 nucleotides: TGTGCCAGCAGTGACAGGGGGGCTGGCTCTGAAGCTTTCTTT.

The J gene is TRBJ1-1, the V gene TRBV19; D is unresolved. The CDR3 runs 13 residues. V lost 2 bases to trimming and J lost 0 bases, with 4 bases between them. In germline, CDR1 is LNHDA, CDR2 SQIVND (reference sequence). CDR3 protein: CASSILLNTEAFF. The CDR3 DNA reads TGTGCCAGTAGTATATTATTGAACACTGAAGCTTTCTTT.

The chain combines TRBV29-1 with TRBJ1-4; a weak D match, TRBD1 (5 bases). CDR1 and CDR2 from the germline V gene are SQVTM and ANQGSEA. The V and J ends lost 5 bases and 7 bases respectively, with 14 bases between them. The CDR3 length is 13 residues. The CDR3 sequence: CSVTAGLTEKLFF. The CDR3 DNA follows: TGCAGCGTTACGGCAGGGTTAACTGAAAAACTGTTTTTT.

This chain uses TRBV4-2 with TRBJ2-7, with 10 positions matching TRBD1. CDR1 is LGHNA and CDR2 is YNFKEQ in the germline V gene. J lost 0 bases, V lost 0 bases, and 8 bases had no gene match. CDR3 length: 18 residues. The CDR3 protein is CASSQDLEGQGLSYEQYF. DNA of the CDR3: TGTGCCAGCAGCCAAGATTTAGAGGGACAGGGGCTCTCCTACGAGCAGTACTTC.

The chain has TRBV5-1 and TRBJ2-2, with D maybe TRBD2 (5 bases). CDR3 length: 12 amino acids. Deletions cut 5 bases from V and 3 bases from J, with 5 bases between. Looked up from germline, CDR1 is SGHRS and CDR2 is YFSETQ. CDR3 in amino acids: CASRRDTGELFF. The CDR3 DNA reads as TGCGCCAGCAGGAGGGACACCGGGGAGCTGTTTTTT.

The chain is built from TRBV12-3 or TRBV12-4 and TRBJ2-7; tentative D call: TRBD2 (5 bases). This CDR3 is built from 13 residues. V was pared by 5 bases and J by 12 bases, with 20 bases between. The CDR3 is CASSVTGVRTAYF. The CDR3 DNA reads TGTGCCAGCAGTGTTACCGGGGTCCGCACCGCGTACTTC.

In this sample, this clone turned up many times. This chain connects TRBV5-1 to TRBJ2-1, with TRBD2 identical over 12 bases. V lost 0 bases to trimming and J lost 7 bases; unmatched junction nucleotides: 8. The CDR3 is made up of 17 amino acids. CDR1 and CDR2 (germline): SGHRS, YFSETQ. The DNA for the CDR3 is TGCGCCAGCAGCTTGGGTGCAAAACTAGCGGGGGGAAATGAGCAGTTCTTC. Its protein is CASSLGAKLAGGNEQFF.

The chain joins TRBV10-3 to TRBJ1-2; tentatively, D is TRBD1 (6 bases). Germline V gives CDR1 ENHRY, CDR2 SYGVKD. Deletions cut 6 bases from V and 4 bases from J, with 12 bases between. The CDR3 covers 13 residues. The CDR3 nucleotides are TGTGCCATCAGCGAAACAGGGACCTATGGCTACACCTTC. This encodes CAISETGTYGYTF.

This clone was counted a few times. The chain joins TRBV2 to TRBJ1-2; 7 positions agree with TRBD1. The CDR3 consists of 13 residues. Germline CDR1 SNHLY, CDR2 FYNNEI. Unmatched junction bases numbered 6, after V lost 4 bases and J lost 7 bases. The CDR3 DNA sequence: TGTGCCAGCAGTGTTAAAGGGGGCGGTGGCTACACCTTC. Its protein product is CASSVKGGGGYTF.

This clone appeared a single time. The chain uses TRBV18 and TRBJ1-5; the D is unclear. Per the germline V gene, CDR1 is KGHSH and CDR2 is LQKENI. This CDR3 spans 14 amino acids. V dropped 3 bases and J dropped 7 bases, with 13 bases sitting between them. The DNA of the CDR3 is TGTGCCAGCTCACCCGGCGGCAGCGGCCAGCCCCAGCATTTT. It translates to CASSPGGSGQPQHF.